This entry lists 23 T cell receptor beta chains sequenced from one sample in a study of T-cell reconstitution after alpha-beta-depleted transplantation in children listed by TCRdb under 2016. Taken with the paper, the label for treatment or condition translates to: allogeneic hematopoietic cell transplantation with graft depleted of TCRalphabeta T cells and CD19 B cells. The library came from PCR. These reads were obtained on an Illumina HiSeq 2500. Molecular barcoding was employed in the preparation of TCR libraries, with unique molecular identifiers being used to normalize TCRbeta repertoire quantification. TCRdb itself trimmed the public reads at Q25 with fastp, ran MiXCR and retained productive beta chains. Every entry covers one CDR3 protein and lists the most common genes and DNA from its rows. A total of more than 200,000 distinct CDR3 sequences appear in this sample, around a sixth of them only once. The top ten clonotypes cover 40% to 50% of the sample.

The sample in question was PBMCs, mostly from graft donor cells, obtained 360 days after TCRalphabeta/CD19-depleted stem cell transplant. All receptors come from a male patient between 2 and 10 years old who had a stem cell transplant for acute lymphoblastic leukemia, so the T cells may come from the graft donor.

In this sample, this clonotype turned up a few times. The gene calls are TRBV12-3 or TRBV12-4 and TRBJ2-2; the match to TRBD2 covers 7 bases. The CDR3 consists of 12 residues. V lost 10 bases and J lost 5; bases outside the gene matches: 4. DNA of the CDR3: TGTGCCACGGGGGGAGGGACCGGGGAGCTGTTTTTT. Its translation is CATGGGTGELFF.

V usage is TRBV20-1 and J usage is TRBJ2-3; 9 bases fit TRBD2. V lost 3 bases and J lost 6; bases outside the gene matches: 16. This CDR3 region has 17 residues. Germline lookup yields CDR1 DFQATT and CDR2 SNEGSKA (reference sequence). DNA for the CDR3: TGCAGTGCTAGTCTAGCGGGAAGTCATGAAGAAGGGGATACGCAGTATTTT. Translation gives CSASLAGSHEEGDTQYF.

The chain has TRBV5-1 and TRBJ2-5; 8 nucleotides match TRBD1. This CDR3 has 16 amino acids. V was pared by 1 base and J by 3 bases, with 8 bases of the junction left unmatched. CDR1 is SGHRS, CDR2 YFSETQ, per germline. In DNA form, the CDR3 reads TGCGCCAGCAGCTTGAGAGAGACAGGGGTTAAAGAGACCCAGTACTTC. This codes for CASSLRETGVKETQYF.

This clonotype was counted only a few times. The rearrangement joins TRBV12-3 or TRBV12-4 to TRBJ1-1, with D possibly matching TRBD1 (6 bases). V lost 6 bases, J lost 5 bases, and 25 bases lay in between. CDR3 length: 17 amino acids. CDR3 region: CASSWGVIGGAGTEAFF. In nucleotides, the CDR3 is TGTGCCAGCAGCTGGGGGGTTATCGGGGGCGCGGGGACTGAAGCTTTCTTT.

This clonotype was seen more than once but under ten times. The chain's CDR3 is CASSPGRGHEQYF. CDR3 coding DNA: TGTGCCAGCAGTCCGGGCAGGGGGCACGAGCAGTACTTC. The chain uses TRBV28 and TRBJ2-7, with TRBD1 identical over 8 bases. V lost 5 bases to trimming and J lost 5 bases; unmatched junction nucleotides: 5. Germline-derived CDR1 and CDR2 are MDHEN and SYDVKM. CDR3 length: 13 amino acids.

This clonotype turned up a few times. The chain is built from TRBV24-1 and TRBJ2-5, with 10 nucleotides matching TRBD1. The V and J ends lost 10 bases and 7 bases, in that order; junction bases with no gene match: 2. Germline V lookup: CDR1 KGHDR, CDR2 SFDVKD. This CDR3 comprises 11 residues. The CDR3 DNA follows: TGTGCCACTGGACAGGGGGGGACCCAGTACTTC. This sequence encodes CATGQGGTQYF.

This clonotype was counted a few times. This chain uses TRBV20-1 with TRBJ1-4; D perhaps matches TRBD1 (6 bases). The CDR3 sequence is 13 residues long. V was clipped by 5 bases and J by 10 bases, with 17 bases between them. Germline V CDR1 and CDR2: DFQATT, SNEGSKA (reference sequence). DNA for the CDR3: TGCAGTGCTCACAGGGACCGTAGCGGAAAACTGTTTTTT. This gives the protein CSAHRDRSGKLFF.

This clonotype was counted a single time. Here the CDR3 reads CCARVLGQGAYTGELFF. The CDR3 DNA reads as TGCTGCGCTAGAGTACTGGGACAGGGGGCGTACACCGGGGAGCTGTTTTTT. The chain combines TRBV20-1 with TRBJ2-2, with 12 bases lining up with TRBD1. The CDR3 length is 17 residues. Germline values: CDR1 DFQATT, CDR2 SNEGSKA (reference sequence).

The gene calls are TRBV28 and TRBJ2-7; 13 bases agree with TRBD2. V was clipped by 4 bases and J by 4 bases; unmatched bases: 10. CDR1 MDHEN and CDR2 SYDVKM come from the germline V gene. CDR3 length: 17 amino acids. This CDR3 is CASSSDSGLAGEYEQYF. The CDR3 nucleotides are TGTGCCAGCAGTTCCGACAGCGGACTAGCGGGAGAGTACGAGCAGTACTTC.

This clonotype occurred a few times. The chain employs TRBV27 and TRBJ2-7, with TRBD1 identical over 7 bases. In germline, CDR1 is MNHEY, CDR2 SMNVEV (reference sequence). CDR3 length equals 12 residues. With V trimmed by 9 bases and J by 2 bases, 4 bases remained unmatched. The CDR3 protein is CASGQVAYEQYF. The CDR3 DNA reads as TGTGCCAGTGGACAGGTAGCCTACGAGCAGTACTTC.

This chain joins TRBV12-3 or TRBV12-4 and TRBJ2-3, with 9 nucleotides matching TRBD1. The CDR3 is 14 residues long. Unmatched junction bases numbered 7, after V lost 7 bases and J lost 5 bases. CDR3 in amino acids: CASTLGQGRDTQYF. DNA for the CDR3: TGTGCCAGCACTCTAGGACAGGGGAGAGATACGCAGTATTTT.

This clonotype was recorded many times. The gene calls are TRBV7-2 and TRBJ2-5, with TRBD1 as a possible D gene (7 bases). This CDR3 has 15 residues. Germline CDR1 and CDR2: SGHTA and FQGNSA. V was trimmed by 4 bases and J by 5 bases, leaving 17 bases between them. The DNA for the CDR3 is TGTGCCAGCAGCTATCAGGGGGGCTGGGGGGAGACCCAGTACTTC. This sequence encodes CASSYQGGWGETQYF.

The chain couples TRBV20-1 to TRBJ1-3; 7 bases match TRBD1. The V segment lost 6 bases and the J segment 0 bases; nucleotides outside the gene matches: 5. Germline V gives CDR1 DFQATT, CDR2 SNEGSKA (reference sequence). This CDR3 spans 14 amino acids. The CDR3 DNA reads TGCAGTGCCGTACAGGGGAGCTCTGGAAACACCATATATTTT. Translated, it gives CSAVQGSSGNTIYF.

The V call is TRBV7-8, the J call TRBJ1-3; D is unclear. Trimming took off 3 bases at V and 2 bases at J, with 11 bases between the two ends. This CDR3 is built from 15 residues. CDR1 is SGHVS and CDR2 is FQNEAQ in the germline V gene. The CDR3 spells CASSFAGLTGNTIYF. The CDR3 DNA sequence: TGTGCCAGCAGCTTCGCAGGCTTAACTGGAAACACCATATATTTT.

This clonotype was detected only a few times. V is TRBV20-1 and J is TRBJ2-5, with 15 bases matching TRBD2. Germline V CDR1 and CDR2: DFQATT, SNEGSKA (reference sequence). The V and J ends lost 4 bases and 1 base, in that order; junction bases with no gene match: 4. CDR3 size: 16 residues. CDR3 amino acids: CSATGTSGGTQETQYF. The CDR3 DNA sequence: TGCAGTGCTACCGGGACTAGCGGGGGGACCCAAGAGACCCAGTACTTC.

This clonotype was seen only a few times. The chain joins TRBV12-3 or TRBV12-4 to TRBJ2-1; 7 positions match TRBD1. Trimming at V came to 2 bases and at J to 9 bases, leaving 10 bases not matched to a gene. CDR3 length: 15 amino acids. CDR3 sequence (DNA): TGTGCCAGCAGTTTAATCAGGGGGTCCTTCTGTGAGCAGTTCTTC. Its protein is CASSLIRGSFCEQFF.

This clonotype was counted at least ten times. The rearrangement links TRBV2 to TRBJ2-6; a possible D gene is TRBD1 (6 bases). The CDR3 has 15 amino acids. CDR1 and CDR2 from the germline V gene are SNHLY and FYNNEI. V was cut by 6 bases and J by 3 bases, with 12 bases left in between. DNA of the CDR3: TGTGCCAGCAGGGTACAGGGCATTGGGGCCAACGTCCTGACTTTC. Translated: CASRVQGIGANVLTF. Full variable domain (remainder filled in from reference TRBV2 and TRBJ2-6): EPEVTQTPSHQVTQMGQEVILRCVPISNHLYFYWYRQILGQKVEFLVSFYNNEISEKSEIFDDQFSVERPDGSNFTLKIRSTKLEDSAMYFCASRVQGIGANVLTFGAGSRLTVL.

V is TRBV5-5 and J is TRBJ2-7; 9 nucleotides agree with TRBD1. The CDR3 is 16 amino acids. V trimming: 4 bases; J trimming: 3 bases; junction bases outside the gene matches: 11. Germline CDR1 reads SGHKS; CDR2 reads YYEKEE (reference sequence). The DNA of the CDR3 is TGTGCCAGCAGCCCATCGACAGGGACAGGGAACTACGAGCAGTACTTC. Translated, it gives CASSPSTGTGNYEQYF.

This chain joins TRBV7-6 and TRBJ2-7, with TRBD1 as a possible D gene (5 bases). Germline assignment: CDR1 SGHVS and CDR2 FNYEAQ. Trimming cost V 1 base and J 3 bases, with 13 bases left between them. This CDR3 has 15 residues. The CDR3 here is CASSLEQAPNYEQYF. CDR3 sequence (DNA): TGTGCCAGCAGCTTAGAACAGGCCCCAAACTACGAGCAGTACTTC.

The CDR3 here is CASSQHRGPNYGSSGANVLTF. As DNA, the CDR3 is TGCGCCAGCAGCCAACACAGGGGGCCAAATTACGGAAGTTCTGGGGCCAACGTCCTGACTTTC. The chain recombines TRBV4-1 with TRBJ2-6, with 9 bases identical to TRBD1. CDR1 is MGHRA, CDR2 YSYEKL, per germline. The V and J ends lost 2 bases and 1 base, in that order; junction bases with no gene match: 15. The CDR3 is made up of 21 amino acids.

The J gene is TRBJ2-3, the V gene TRBV9, with D tentatively TRBD1 (6 bases). The CDR3 sequence is 16 residues long. The germline V and J ends were trimmed by 3 bases and 0 bases, with 14 bases remaining between them. Germline V lookup: CDR1 SGDLS, CDR2 YYNGEE. CDR3 nucleotides: TGTGCCAGCAGCGCTCCTAGGGACACTAGCACAGATACGCAGTATTTT. Encoded protein: CASSAPRDTSTDTQYF.

The chain employs TRBV10-3 and TRBJ2-3, with 10 bases that match TRBD1. CDR1 is ENHRY, CDR2 SYGVKD, per germline. The CDR3 sequence is 14 residues long. The V and J ends lost 7 bases and 5 bases, in that order; junction bases with no gene match: 6. The CDR3 loop reads CAINDRGPGDTQYF. The CDR3 DNA is TGTGCCATCAACGACAGGGGGCCAGGAGATACGCAGTATTTT.

This sequence joins TRBV7-9 and TRBJ1-1, with D possibly TRBD1 on 5 matching bases. Per the germline V gene, CDR1 is SEHNR and CDR2 is FQNEAQ (reference sequence). The CDR3 contains 14 residues. The V gene lost 2 bases and the J gene lost 3 bases, with 10 bases spanning the gap. This chain's CDR3 is CASSLMIGDTEAFF. In nucleotides, the CDR3 is TGTGCCAGCAGCTTAATGATAGGGGACACTGAAGCTTTCTTT.